Listed below are T cell receptor beta chains from one sample, sequenced in a study of OX40 agonist ivuxolimab in advanced cancers. The method was immunoSEQ multiplex PCR; TCRdb's version includes in-frame clones alone and lacks a portion of them. This sample has 45,000 to 50,000 clones, with about 90% found just once. The sequencing here drew on CD4+ or CD8+ T cells sorted from blood, taken in a trial of the OX40 agonist ivuxolimab. The receptors shown here come from an adult with an advanced solid tumor such as melanoma, head and neck, liver or kidney cancer. Both conserved end residues are part of each CDR3. D genes are given only for firm matches. Not all rows give a size; the values are once, few, many and, for expanded clones, a class.

j_call: TRBJ1-6; d_call: TRBD1; v_call: TRBV19; clone_size: few; cdr3_aa: CASSIQGQGNSPLHF; cdr3_nt: TGTGCCAGTAGTATCCAGGGACAGGGAAATTCACCCCTCCACTTT
j_call: TRBJ2-4; d_call: -; v_call: TRBV7-2; clone_size: -; cdr3_aa: CASRGAGVLAKNIQYF; cdr3_nt: TGTGCCAGCAGGGGGGCGGGGGTGCTAGCCAAAAACATTCAGTACTTC
j_call: TRBJ2-3; d_call: -; v_call: TRBV5-6; clone_size: -; cdr3_aa: CASVELQDSTDTQYF; cdr3_nt: TGTGCCAGCGTTGAATTGCAGGATAGCACAGATACGCAGTATTTT
j_call: TRBJ1-2; d_call: -; v_call: TRBV5-6; clone_size: -; cdr3_aa: CASSLGGEGNWNYGYTF; cdr3_nt: TGTGCCAGCAGCTTGGGTGGGGAGGGGAACTGGAACTATGGCTACACCTTC
j_call: TRBJ2-3; d_call: TRBD2; v_call: TRBV5-4; clone_size: once; cdr3_aa: CASSRERGYTDTQYF; cdr3_nt: TGTGCCAGCAGCCGGGAGCGGGGGTACACAGATACGCAGTATTTT
j_call: TRBJ1-2; d_call: -; v_call: TRBV29-1; clone_size: -; cdr3_aa: CSSDGPYGYTF; cdr3_nt: TGCAGCTCAGATGGACCATATGGCTACACCTTC
j_call: TRBJ2-1; d_call: -; v_call: TRBV7-9; clone_size: -; cdr3_aa: CASSFSMSSYNEQFF; cdr3_nt: TGTGCCAGCAGCTTTTCAATGAGCTCCTACAATGAGCAGTTCTTC
j_call: TRBJ2-2; d_call: -; v_call: TRBV14; clone_size: -; cdr3_aa: CASSQESINANTGELFF; cdr3_nt: TGTGCCAGCAGCCAAGAATCCATCAACGCGAACACCGGGGAGCTGTTTTTT
j_call: TRBJ2-2; d_call: TRBD2; v_call: TRBV19; clone_size: -; cdr3_aa: CASSLTSGGAGELFF; cdr3_nt: TGTGCCAGTAGCCTAACTAGCGGGGGGGCCGGGGAGCTGTTTTTT
j_call: TRBJ1-5; d_call: -; v_call: TRBV23-1; clone_size: -; cdr3_aa: CASSQSVQGGNQPQHF; cdr3_nt: TGCGCCAGCAGTCAATCTGTACAGGGAGGCAATCAGCCCCAGCATTTT
j_call: TRBJ1-1; d_call: -; v_call: TRBV5-1; clone_size: -; cdr3_aa: CASSWAGTEGNTEAFF; cdr3_nt: TGCGCCAGCAGCTGGGCCGGGACCGAAGGTAACACTGAAGCTTTCTTT
j_call: TRBJ2-7; d_call: TRBD1; v_call: TRBV14; clone_size: -; cdr3_aa: CASSRAGGFYEQYF; cdr3_nt: TGTGCCAGCAGCCGGGCAGGGGGCTTCTACGAGCAGTACTTC
j_call: TRBJ1-1; d_call: -; v_call: TRBV30; clone_size: -; cdr3_aa: CACFWGLLDEAFF; cdr3_nt: TGTGCCTGTTTCTGGGGATTGTTAGATGAAGCTTTCTTT
j_call: TRBJ2-5; d_call: -; v_call: TRBV6-5; clone_size: -; cdr3_aa: CASTGTDVQETQYF; cdr3_nt: TGTGCCAGCACTGGGACCGATGTCCAAGAGACCCAGTACTTC
j_call: TRBJ2-6; d_call: -; v_call: TRBV19; clone_size: -; cdr3_aa: CASSTYANVLTF; cdr3_nt: TGTGCCAGTAGTACCTACGCCAACGTCCTGACTTTC
j_call: TRBJ1-4; d_call: -; v_call: TRBV7-9; clone_size: -; cdr3_aa: CASLLGRDEKLFF; cdr3_nt: TGTGCCAGCCTCCTGGGCAGGGACGAAAAACTGTTTTTT
j_call: TRBJ2-1; d_call: TRBD2; v_call: TRBV7-8; clone_size: once; cdr3_aa: CASSPRGGASYNEQFF; cdr3_nt: TGTGCCAGCAGCCCCCGGGGGGGAGCTTCCTACAATGAGCAGTTCTTC
j_call: TRBJ2-3; d_call: -; v_call: TRBV29-1; clone_size: -; cdr3_aa: CSVEGLASTDTQYF; cdr3_nt: TGCAGCGTTGAAGGCCTAGCGAGCACAGATACGCAGTATTTT
j_call: TRBJ2-5; d_call: TRBD2; v_call: TRBV19; clone_size: -; cdr3_aa: CASSKGLDNQETQYF; cdr3_nt: TGTGCCAGTAGCAAGGGACTAGATAACCAAGAGACCCAGTACTTC
j_call: TRBJ2-3; d_call: -; v_call: TRBV9; clone_size: -; cdr3_aa: CASSVSSTDTQYF; cdr3_nt: TGTGCCAGCAGCGTCAGTAGCACAGATACGCAGTATTTT
j_call: TRBJ2-6; d_call: TRBD1; v_call: TRBV30; clone_size: -; cdr3_aa: CAWGTALSGANVLTF; cdr3_nt: TGTGCCTGGGGGACAGCCCTCTCTGGGGCCAACGTCCTGACTTTC
j_call: TRBJ2-1; d_call: TRBD2; v_call: TRBV15; clone_size: -; cdr3_aa: CATSLAGRGNEQFF; cdr3_nt: TGTGCCACCAGTCTAGCGGGGAGGGGGAATGAGCAGTTCTTC
j_call: TRBJ1-2; d_call: TRBD1; v_call: TRBV27; clone_size: once; cdr3_aa: CASSLAAGGVSNGYTF; cdr3_nt: TGTGCCAGCAGTTTAGCGGCAGGGGGCGTCTCAAATGGCTACACCTTC
j_call: TRBJ2-7; d_call: -; v_call: TRBV7-6; clone_size: -; cdr3_aa: CASSPNSYEQYF; cdr3_nt: TGTGCCAGCAGCCCCAATTCCTACGAGCAGTACTTC
j_call: TRBJ2-7; d_call: TRBD2; v_call: TRBV7-8; clone_size: -; cdr3_aa: CASSPGTSGDYEQYF; cdr3_nt: TGTGCCAGCAGCCCTGGGACTAGCGGGGACTACGAGCAGTACTTC
j_call: TRBJ1-2; d_call: TRBD1; v_call: TRBV2; clone_size: -; cdr3_aa: CASSEPTGRNGYTF; cdr3_nt: TGTGCCAGCAGTGAACCGACAGGGCGGAATGGCTACACCTTC
j_call: TRBJ1-1; d_call: TRBD1; v_call: TRBV10-3; clone_size: -; cdr3_aa: CAMSGDSSFEAFF; cdr3_nt: TGTGCCATGTCTGGGGACAGCAGCTTCGAAGCTTTCTTT
j_call: TRBJ2-1; d_call: -; v_call: TRBV11-2; clone_size: once; cdr3_aa: CASRGSSYNEQFF; cdr3_nt: TGTGCCAGCCGGGGCAGCTCCTACAATGAGCAGTTCTTC
j_call: TRBJ2-5; d_call: -; v_call: TRBV6-5; clone_size: -; cdr3_aa: CASGAETQYF; cdr3_nt: TGTGCCAGCGGGGCAGAGACCCAGTACTTC
j_call: TRBJ1-5; d_call: TRBD1; v_call: TRBV2; clone_size: -; cdr3_aa: CASRKQGELNQPQHF; cdr3_nt: TGTGCCAGCAGAAAACAGGGGGAGTTAAATCAGCCCCAGCATTTT
j_call: TRBJ2-1; d_call: -; v_call: TRBV13; clone_size: -; cdr3_aa: CASSTGNIPNEQFF; cdr3_nt: TGTGCCAGCAGCACGGGGAATATCCCCAATGAGCAGTTCTTC
j_call: TRBJ1-2; d_call: -; v_call: TRBV6-6; clone_size: -; cdr3_aa: CASTLLGQAEHYGYTF; cdr3_nt: TGTGCCAGCACCCTACTAGGGCAGGCGGAACACTATGGCTACACCTTC
j_call: TRBJ1-1; d_call: -; v_call: TRBV7-9; clone_size: -; cdr3_aa: CASSLDGLNTEAFF; cdr3_nt: TGTGCCAGCAGCTTGGACGGTCTGAACACTGAAGCTTTCTTT
j_call: TRBJ2-5; d_call: -; v_call: TRBV7-3; clone_size: -; cdr3_aa: CASSLSGGGTETQYF; cdr3_nt: TGTGCCAGCAGCTTAAGCGGTGGGGGGACAGAGACCCAGTACTTC
j_call: TRBJ2-5; d_call: -; v_call: TRBV27; clone_size: -; cdr3_aa: CASRGQAGETQYF; cdr3_nt: TGTGCCAGCAGAGGGCAGGCGGGGGAGACCCAGTACTTC
j_call: TRBJ1-2; d_call: TRBD1; v_call: TRBV5-1; clone_size: -; cdr3_aa: CASSRTGGDGYTF; cdr3_nt: TGCGCCAGCAGCCGGACAGGGGGTGACGGCTACACCTTC
j_call: TRBJ1-4; d_call: -; v_call: TRBV6-5; clone_size: -; cdr3_aa: CASSPEDSTNEKLFF; cdr3_nt: TGTGCCAGCAGTCCGGAGGACAGTACTAATGAAAAACTGTTTTTT
j_call: TRBJ2-3; d_call: -; v_call: TRBV15; clone_size: -; cdr3_aa: CATSRTGTSTDTQYF; cdr3_nt: TGTGCCACCAGCAGGACCGGGACTAGCACAGATACGCAGTATTTT
j_call: TRBJ1-1; d_call: TRBD1; v_call: TRBV6-5; clone_size: -; cdr3_aa: CASSRNRGTEAFF; cdr3_nt: TGTGCCAGCAGCCGAAACAGGGGGACTGAAGCTTTCTTT
j_call: TRBJ1-6; d_call: -; v_call: TRBV27; clone_size: -; cdr3_aa: CASSPSWNRSNSPLHF; cdr3_nt: TGTGCCAGCAGTCCCTCCTGGAACAGGTCCAATTCACCCCTCCACTTT
j_call: TRBJ2-2; d_call: -; v_call: TRBV10-3; clone_size: -; cdr3_aa: CAISEATRRGTYTGELFF; cdr3_nt: TGTGCCATCAGTGAGGCCACTCGTCGGGGGACGTACACCGGGGAGCTGTTTTTT
j_call: TRBJ2-1; d_call: TRBD2; v_call: TRBV6-1; clone_size: -; cdr3_aa: CASSGSSGGMDEQFF; cdr3_nt: TGTGCCAGCAGTGGTTCTAGCGGGGGGATGGATGAGCAGTTCTTC
j_call: TRBJ2-3; d_call: -; v_call: TRBV9; clone_size: -; cdr3_aa: CASSSTGAMSDTQYF; cdr3_nt: TGTGCCAGCAGCTCGACAGGTGCCATGTCAGATACGCAGTATTTT
j_call: TRBJ2-5; d_call: -; v_call: TRBV28; clone_size: -; cdr3_aa: CASMTGEETQYF; cdr3_nt: TGTGCCAGCATGACGGGAGAAGAGACCCAGTACTTC
j_call: TRBJ1-1; d_call: -; v_call: TRBV6-1; clone_size: once; cdr3_aa: CASSHKQRMGTEAFF; cdr3_nt: TGTGCCAGCAGTCATAAACAGAGGATGGGGACTGAAGCTTTCTTT
j_call: TRBJ2-1; d_call: TRBD2; v_call: TRBV6-1; clone_size: -; cdr3_aa: CASSDTSGGAHEQFF; cdr3_nt: TGTGCCAGCAGTGACACTAGCGGGGGGGCCCATGAGCAGTTCTTC